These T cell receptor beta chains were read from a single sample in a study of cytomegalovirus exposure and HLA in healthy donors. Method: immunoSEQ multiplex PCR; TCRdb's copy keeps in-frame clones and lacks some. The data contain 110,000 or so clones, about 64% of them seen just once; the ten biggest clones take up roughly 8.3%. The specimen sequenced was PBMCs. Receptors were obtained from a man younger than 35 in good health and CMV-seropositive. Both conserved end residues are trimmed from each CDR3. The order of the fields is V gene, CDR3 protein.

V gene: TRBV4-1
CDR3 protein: ASSQGRGVNYGYT

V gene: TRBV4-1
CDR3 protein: ASSQVKSSGNTIY

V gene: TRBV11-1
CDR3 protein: ASSGGQKVTGELF

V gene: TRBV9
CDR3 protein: ASSVGAAQGPEAF

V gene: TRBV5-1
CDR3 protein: ASSLSSGGITDTQY

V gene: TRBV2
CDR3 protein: ASSEAGPQEETQY

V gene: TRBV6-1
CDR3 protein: ASREKDSSGNTIY

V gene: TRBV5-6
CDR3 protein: ASSLDTTGMGKQY

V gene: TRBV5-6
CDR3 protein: ASSLLGPNTGELF

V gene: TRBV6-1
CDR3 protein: ASSEAGQGSNYGYT

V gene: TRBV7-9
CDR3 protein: ASRTSGGYNEQF

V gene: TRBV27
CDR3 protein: ASRLAGGPFNEQF

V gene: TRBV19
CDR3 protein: ASRDRLNTEAF

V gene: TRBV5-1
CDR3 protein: ASSPPSITGQGAGYGYT

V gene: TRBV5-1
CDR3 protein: ASSVQGTGELF

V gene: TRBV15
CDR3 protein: ATSRGGQGMGGYT

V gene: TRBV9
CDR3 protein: AGPRDWSFIGYT

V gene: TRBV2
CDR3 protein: AGGADMNTEAF

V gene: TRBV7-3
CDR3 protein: ASSLGGLAGGETQY

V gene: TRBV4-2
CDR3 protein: ASSPKVGPQETQY

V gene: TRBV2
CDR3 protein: ASSEKTGPGGSPLH

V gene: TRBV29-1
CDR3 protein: SVDSRAGVGQF

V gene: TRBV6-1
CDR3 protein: ASRERLAGGPGTQY

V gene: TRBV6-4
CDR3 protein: ASSREGRDGYT

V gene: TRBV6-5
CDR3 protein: ASSPGQDPEQF

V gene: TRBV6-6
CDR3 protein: ASSYSGGATDTQY

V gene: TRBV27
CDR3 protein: ASRQTGQLRSGANVLT

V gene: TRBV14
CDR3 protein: ASSSRQGWGDTQY

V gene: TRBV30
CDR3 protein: AWSAGQGNQPQH

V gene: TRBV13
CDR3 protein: ATHRGSYNSPLH

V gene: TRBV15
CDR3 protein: ATSRDLEGGGYT

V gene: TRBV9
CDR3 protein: ASSAKPGGQGTQY

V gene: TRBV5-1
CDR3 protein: ASSLGGVSYNEQF

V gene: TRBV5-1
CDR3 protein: ASSLVSGVSYEQY

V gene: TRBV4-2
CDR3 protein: ASSQQGQGTDTQY

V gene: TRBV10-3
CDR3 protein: AISGRSGTGELF

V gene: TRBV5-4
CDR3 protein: ASSLGPDNSNQPQH

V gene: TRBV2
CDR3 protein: ASSDGGSGGYT

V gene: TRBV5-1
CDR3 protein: ASSSDRGPEKLF

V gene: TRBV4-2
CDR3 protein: ASSQAATTSAREETQY

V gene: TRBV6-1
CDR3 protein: ASSGLGGGASF